This T cell receptor beta chain derives from a study of blood T cell repertoires in COVID-19. Study-level information: COVID-19 samples collected from the United States, Italy and Spain covered acute and convalescent phases. Sources were T cells, B-cell-depleted T cells, or PBMCs; the material itself was cDNA or gDNA.

CDR3 length: 16 residues. V lost 0 bases and J lost 0; bases outside the gene matches: 1. Germline-derived CDR1 and CDR2 are SGHRS and YFSETQ. In the original workflow: Estimated nucleated cell counts came from reference gene primer amplification. Sequencing used immunoSEQ multiplex PCR; TCRdb keeps in-frame clones, though not all of them. The V and J calls and clone size were taken over from that table, and D and trimming were inferred from the DNA. The repertoire includes some 520,000 clones, roughly 89% of them detected once, and roughly 0.9% sits in the top ten. The Seattle patients, enrolled during active infection, were followed longitudinally.

The chain links TRBV5-1 to TRBJ1-4, with 8 bases fitting TRBD1. The sequencing sample was made of peripheral blood. The receptor's source is a young man with COVID-19, enrolled during active disease. The CDR3 DNA follows: TGCGCCAGCAGCTTGGGGACAGGGACAACTAATGAAAAACTGTTTTTT. It is translated as CASSLGTGTTNEKLFF. The variable domain in full, completed from reference TRBV5-1 and TRBJ1-4, reads KAGVTQTPRYLIKTRGQQVTLSCSPISGHRSVSWYQQTPGQGLQFLFEYFSETQRNKGNFPGRFSGRQFSNSRSEMNVSTLELGDSALYLCASSLGTGTTNEKLFFGSGTQLSVL.